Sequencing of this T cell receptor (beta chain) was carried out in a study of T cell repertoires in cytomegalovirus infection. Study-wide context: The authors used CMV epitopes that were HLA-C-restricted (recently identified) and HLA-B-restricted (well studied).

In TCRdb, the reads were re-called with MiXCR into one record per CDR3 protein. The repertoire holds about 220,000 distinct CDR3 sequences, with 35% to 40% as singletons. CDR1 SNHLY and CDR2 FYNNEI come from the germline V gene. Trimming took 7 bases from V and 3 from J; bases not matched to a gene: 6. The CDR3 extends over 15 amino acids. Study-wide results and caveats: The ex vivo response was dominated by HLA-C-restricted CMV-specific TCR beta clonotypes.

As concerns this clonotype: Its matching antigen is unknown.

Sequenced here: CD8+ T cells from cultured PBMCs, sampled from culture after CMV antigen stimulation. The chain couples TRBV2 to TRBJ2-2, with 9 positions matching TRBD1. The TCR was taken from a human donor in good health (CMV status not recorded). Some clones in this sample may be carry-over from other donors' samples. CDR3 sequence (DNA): TGTGCCAGCACTACCCGGGACAGGGACACCGGGGAGCTGTTTTTT. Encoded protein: CASTTRDRDTGELFF.